This T cell receptor beta chain was observed in a study of shared clonotypes between healthy human individuals (dated by TCRdb to 2020 to 2022). Study-level background: A couple of women and a few men aged 18 to 49 years were included in the cohort. For each donor, three plates each were used for CD4 naive and CD4 memory, two plates were used for CD8 naive, and one plate was used for CD8 memory. To estimate repertoire size and how much clonotypes are shared between individuals, the study performed deep sequencing of blood TCR repertoires from 4 to 6 healthy adults. Different laboratories and diverse techniques were used to prepare libraries and sequence TCR repertoires, to increase sequencing depth and limit assay-specific biases. Per donor, leukapheresis produced somewhere between about 0.94 and 9 billion PBMCs. General findings and caveats noted by the study authors: Pairwise subsampling led to the expectation that sequencing depth would affect the degree of clonotype sharing among donors. Sampling was limited to blood, and TCR repertoires in tissue likely differ from TCR repertoires in blood. Because the study included a small number of donors, the genetic and exposure-history diversity represented was limited. Naive subsets generally had larger estimated clonotype richness than memory subsets. When a handful of donors were compared, the shared fraction of clonotypes was 5% to 6.5% for naive CD4, around 4% for naive CD8, about 2.4% for memory CD4, and less than 0.45% for memory CD8. Compared with non-shared clonotypes, clonotypes shared by all four sorted-subset donors had higher generation probabilities. Rarefaction of sorted-subset datasets indicated incomplete sequencing despite the large sequencing depth.

TCR CDR3 regions were amplified from genomic DNA by multiplex PCR using the deep immunoSEQ assay. Genomic DNA extracted from each cell subset was distributed evenly over all wells of several immunoSEQ 96-well plates, and each plate served as one replicate. Each replicate PCR for sorted subsets received around 200 ng genomic DNA, equal to tens of thousands of T cell genomes. Purified libraries were measured with a Qubit 3.0 fluorometer, size-checked on a Bioanalyzer 2100, and measured again with the KAPA Library Quantification kit. A separate single-read 150-cycle Illumina NextSeq 550 flow cell was used to sequence each immunoSEQ 96-well plate. Per the original workflow: Because the immunoSEQ output included only junctional sequences and no quality scores, the filtering could not be the same as the filtering used for full-length reads. Sequences were annotated with PyIR, a Python wrapper for IgBLAST v1.9, using IMGT germline references to assign V/J genes and CDR3. Any read was removed if the V/J assignment was weak (E-value above 1e-6), the CDR3 was missing, or the read contained stop codons, out-of-frame junctions, or ambiguous translated residues. V3J clonotypes were defined as sequences sharing an identical inferred V gene, J gene, and CDR3 amino acid sequence. Percentage overlap between repertoires was computed as shared unique clonotypes divided by the size of the smaller repertoire. Three approaches were used to assess repertoire richness: RTK rarefaction, the Chao1 estimator, and Recon v2.1 estimates of unobserved clonotypes. OLGA was used to compute generation probabilities for all TCRbeta clonotypes that the gDNA method yielded from a few donors. The clones in this table, taken by TCRdb from immuneACCESS, are in-frame only. Not every clone is retained; where verified, under half of the shortfall comes from an unresolved V gene, and the cause of the rest is unknown. From that table come the V and J calls and clone size; the DNA was used to work out D and trimming. The sample yields about 2.4 million clones; approximately 93% were counted once. 0.36% of the sample is held by the ten biggest clonotypes.

The donors were healthy, HIV-negative adults who had no recently reported acute infections or vaccinations. Every donor was a Caucasian adult living in Nashville, Tennessee, USA. CD4+ T cells were enriched through magnetic negative selection, after which naive cells were positively selected on CD45RA and the remaining negative fraction served as the memory subset. After blood collection by leukapheresis, PBMCs were isolated using Ficoll-Histopaque density gradient centrifugation and then cryopreserved in the vapor phase of liquid nitrogen. Purity and quantity of every magnetically sorted T cell population were checked by analytical flow cytometry. Each sorted fraction had its genomic DNA isolated and then quantified by UV absorbance on a Nanodrop 2000c. Taken from the germline V gene, the CDR1 and CDR2 loops are MNHEY and SVGAGI. The CDR3 measures 14 amino acids from cysteine to phenylalanine. Here the CDR3 DNA is all that survives: 42 bases in frame from base 1. V loses 6 bases of germline sequence and J loses 2 bases, and the interval between the two ends is 11 bases.

This clone was recorded only once. Its antigen is not yet known. No base quality information exists; no much larger clone differs at one position. The receptor comes from a man between 18 and 29 years old in good health. Some clones in this sample may be carry-over from other donors' samples. Recombination linked TRBV6-5 to TRBJ2-1; the D gene remains uncertain. The sequencing input was naive CD4+ T cells from PBMCs. Read against the paper, the sample's cell subset or site label means: CD45RA+ positively selected. The DNA reads as follows: TGTGCCAGCAGACAACCGGCAACCTACAATGAGCAGTTCTTC. Its translation reads: CASRQPATYNEQFF.